These 4 T cell receptor beta chains came from one sample sequenced in a study of OX40 agonist ivuxolimab in advanced cancers. The method behind the library was the immunoSEQ multiplex PCR assay. TCRdb mirrors the immuneACCESS table, restricted to in-frame sequences. Some clones are absent from its copies; in checked studies, under half trace to an unresolved V gene, and the reason for the others is unknown. The sample table holds 40,000 to 50,000 clones, of which 85% to 90% were seen once. 0.85% to 1.2% of the sample is held by the ten biggest clonotypes. The specimen was CD4+ or CD8+ T cells sorted from blood, collected in a trial of the OX40 agonist ivuxolimab. Every receptor here comes from an adult with an advanced solid tumor such as melanoma, head and neck, liver or kidney cancer.

V gene TRBV18 combines with J gene TRBJ1-2, with 8 bases fitting TRBD1. CDR1 KGHSH and CDR2 LQKENI come from the germline V gene. Trimming cost V 2 bases and J 5 bases; bases outside gene matches: 1. This CDR3 is 13 amino acids long. CDR3 DNA sequence: TGTGCCAGCTCACCAACAGGGGGGTATGGCTACACCTTC. This gives the protein CASSPTGGYGYTF.

The CDR3 DNA is TGTGCCAGCAGCTTAGATCGGGTAGGCACTGAAGCTTTCTTT. Translation: CASSLDRVGTEAFF. V gene TRBV7-9 combines with J gene TRBJ1-1; D remains ambiguous. V dropped 1 base and J dropped 4 bases, with 10 bases sitting between them. Germline lookup yields CDR1 SEHNR and CDR2 FQNEAQ (reference sequence). The CDR3 has 14 residues.

The rearrangement uses TRBV15 and TRBJ2-1, with D possibly matching TRBD2 (5 bases). The CDR3 sequence is 13 residues long. Germline assignment: CDR1 LNHNV and CDR2 YYDKDF (reference sequence). Trimming cost V 5 bases and J 10 bases, with 15 bases left between them. This chain's CDR3 is CATSGSAPGEQFF. The CDR3 DNA follows: TGTGCCACCAGCGGTAGCGCCCCCGGGGAGCAGTTCTTC.

This clone appeared a single time. The sample holds other DNA sequences that translate to the same CDR3. The chain has TRBV7-3 and TRBJ2-3; TRBD2 matches 7 bases. The CDR3 is 12 amino acids. The germline gives CDR1 SGHTA, CDR2 FQGTGA. With 5 bases clipped from V and 6 bases from J, the junction kept 2 bases outside the gene matches. The CDR3 sequence is CASSPAGDTQYF. The CDR3, as DNA: TGTGCCAGCAGCCCAGCGGGGGATACGCAGTATTTT.